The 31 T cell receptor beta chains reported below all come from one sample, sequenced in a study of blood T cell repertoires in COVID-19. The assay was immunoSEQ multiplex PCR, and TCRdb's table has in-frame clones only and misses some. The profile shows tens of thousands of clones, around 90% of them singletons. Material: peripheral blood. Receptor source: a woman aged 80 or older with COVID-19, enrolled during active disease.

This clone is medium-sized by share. CDR3 sequence reads: CASSRQGYEQYF. CDR3 sequence (DNA): TGTGCCAGCAGCCGACAGGGGTACGAGCAGTACTTC. This sequence joins TRBV5-4 and TRBJ2-7; 8 nucleotides agree with TRBD1. This CDR3 has 12 amino acids. From germline, CDR1 is SGHNT and CDR2 YYREEE (reference sequence). The trim removed 4 bases at V and 4 bases at J, leaving 1 base unmatched.

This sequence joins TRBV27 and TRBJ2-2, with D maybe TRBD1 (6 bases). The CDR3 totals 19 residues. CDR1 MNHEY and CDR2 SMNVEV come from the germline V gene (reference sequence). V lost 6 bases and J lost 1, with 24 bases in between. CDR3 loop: CASRHSTGNPLWNTGELFF. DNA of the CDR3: TGTGCCAGCAGACATAGTACAGGGAATCCCCTGTGGAACACCGGGGAGCTGTTTTTT.

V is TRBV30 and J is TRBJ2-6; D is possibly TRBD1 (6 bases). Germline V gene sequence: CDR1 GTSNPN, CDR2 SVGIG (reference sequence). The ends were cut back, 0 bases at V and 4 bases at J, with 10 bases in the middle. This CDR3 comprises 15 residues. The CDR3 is CAWSVSGAGANVLTF. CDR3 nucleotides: TGTGCCTGGAGTGTATCAGGGGCAGGGGCCAACGTCCTGACTTTC. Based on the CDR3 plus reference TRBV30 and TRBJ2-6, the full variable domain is SQTIHQWPATLVQPVGSPLSLECTVEGTSNPNLYWYRQAAGRGLQLLFYSVGIGQISSEVPQNLSASRPQDRQFILSSKKLLLSDSGFYLCAWSVSGAGANVLTFGAGSRLTVL.

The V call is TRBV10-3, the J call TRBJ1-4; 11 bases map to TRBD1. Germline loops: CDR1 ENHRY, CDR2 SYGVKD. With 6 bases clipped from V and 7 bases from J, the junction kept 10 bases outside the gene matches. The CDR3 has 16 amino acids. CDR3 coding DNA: TGTGCCATCAGCGGAACTCGGACAGGGGGCAGTGAAAAACTGTTTTTT. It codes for CAISGTRTGGSEKLFF.

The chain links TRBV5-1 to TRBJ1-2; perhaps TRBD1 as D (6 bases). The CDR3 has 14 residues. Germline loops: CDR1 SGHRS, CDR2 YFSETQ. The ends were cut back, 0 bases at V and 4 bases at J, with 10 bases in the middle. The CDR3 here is CASSLGQVAYGYTF. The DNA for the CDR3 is TGCGCCAGCAGCTTGGGACAGGTTGCCTATGGCTACACCTTC.

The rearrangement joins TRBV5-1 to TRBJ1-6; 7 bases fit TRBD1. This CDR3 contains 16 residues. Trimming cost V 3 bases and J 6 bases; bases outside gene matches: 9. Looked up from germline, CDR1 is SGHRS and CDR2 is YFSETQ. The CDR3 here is CASSSQGDSINSPLHF. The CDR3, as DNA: TGCGCCAGCAGCTCCCAGGGGGACAGCATTAATTCACCCCTCCACTTT.

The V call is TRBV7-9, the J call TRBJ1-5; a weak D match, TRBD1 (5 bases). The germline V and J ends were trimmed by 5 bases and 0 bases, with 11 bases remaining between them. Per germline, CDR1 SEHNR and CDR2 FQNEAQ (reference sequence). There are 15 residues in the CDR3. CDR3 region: CASSPDRNSNQPQHF. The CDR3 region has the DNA TGTGCCAGCAGCCCCGACAGAAATAGCAATCAGCCCCAGCATTTT. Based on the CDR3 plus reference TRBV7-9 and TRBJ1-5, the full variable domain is DTGVSQNPRHKITKRGQNVTFRCDPISEHNRLYWYRQTLGQGPEFLTYFQNEAQLEKSRLLSDRFSAERPKGSFSTLEIQRTEQGDSAMYLCASSPDRNSNQPQHFGDGTRLSIL.

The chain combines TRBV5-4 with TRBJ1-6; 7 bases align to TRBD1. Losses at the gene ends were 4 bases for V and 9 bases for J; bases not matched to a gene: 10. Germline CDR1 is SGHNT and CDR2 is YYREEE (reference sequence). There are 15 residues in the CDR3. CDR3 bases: TGTGCCAGCAGCGGCACCGGGACAGTCATTTCACCCCTCCACTTT. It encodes CASSGTGTVISPLHF.

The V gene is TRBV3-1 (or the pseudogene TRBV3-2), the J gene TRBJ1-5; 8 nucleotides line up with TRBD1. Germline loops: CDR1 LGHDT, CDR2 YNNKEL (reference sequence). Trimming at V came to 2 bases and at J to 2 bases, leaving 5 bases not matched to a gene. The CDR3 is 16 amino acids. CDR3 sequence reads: CASSQSDREGNQPQHF. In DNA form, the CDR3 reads TGTGCCAGCAGCCAATCGGACAGGGAGGGCAATCAGCCCCAGCATTTT.

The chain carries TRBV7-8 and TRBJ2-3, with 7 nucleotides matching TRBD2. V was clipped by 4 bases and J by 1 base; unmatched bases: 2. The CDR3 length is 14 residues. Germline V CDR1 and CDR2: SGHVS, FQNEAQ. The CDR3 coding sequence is TGTGCCAGCAGCTCAACTAGCGGCACAGATACGCAGTATTTT. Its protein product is CASSSTSGTDTQYF. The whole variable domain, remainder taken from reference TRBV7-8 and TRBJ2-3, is GAGVSQSPRYKVAKRGQDVALRCDPISGHVSLFWYQQALGQGPEFLTYFQNEAQLDKSGLPSDRFFAERPEGSVSTLKIQRTQQEDSAVYLCASSSTSGTDTQYFGPGTRLTVL.

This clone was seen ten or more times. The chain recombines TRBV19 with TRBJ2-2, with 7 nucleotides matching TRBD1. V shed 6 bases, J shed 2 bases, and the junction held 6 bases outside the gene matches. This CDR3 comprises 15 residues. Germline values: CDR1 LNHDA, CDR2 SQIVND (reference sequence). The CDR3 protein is CASRLTGINTGELFF. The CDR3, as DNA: TGTGCCAGTAGATTGACAGGGATTAACACCGGGGAGCTGTTTTTT.

The chain's CDR3 is CASSSYRNTEAFF. The CDR3 DNA follows: TGTGCCAGCTCATCGTACAGGAACACTGAAGCTTTCTTT. V usage is TRBV18 and J usage is TRBJ1-1; D ambiguous. The CDR3 is 13 amino acids. V was trimmed by 5 bases and J by 1 base, leaving 8 bases between them. Per the germline V gene, CDR1 is KGHSH and CDR2 is LQKENI.

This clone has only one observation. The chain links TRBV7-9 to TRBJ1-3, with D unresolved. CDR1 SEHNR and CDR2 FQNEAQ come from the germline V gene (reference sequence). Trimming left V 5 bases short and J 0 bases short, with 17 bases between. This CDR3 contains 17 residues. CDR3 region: CASSRSRGPFSGNTIYF. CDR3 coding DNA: TGTGCCAGCAGCCGAAGCCGAGGGCCGTTCTCTGGAAACACCATATATTTT.

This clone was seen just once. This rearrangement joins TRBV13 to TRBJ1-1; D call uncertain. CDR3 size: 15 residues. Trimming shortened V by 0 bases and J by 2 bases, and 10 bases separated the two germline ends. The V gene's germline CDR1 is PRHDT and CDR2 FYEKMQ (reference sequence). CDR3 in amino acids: CASSLGARQNTEAFF. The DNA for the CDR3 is TGTGCCAGCAGCTTAGGAGCCAGGCAAAACACTGAAGCTTTCTTT.

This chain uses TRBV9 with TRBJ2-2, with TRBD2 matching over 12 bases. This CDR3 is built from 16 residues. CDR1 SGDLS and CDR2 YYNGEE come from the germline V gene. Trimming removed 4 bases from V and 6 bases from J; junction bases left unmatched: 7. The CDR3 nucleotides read TGTGCCAGCAGCTCCCCTAGCGGGGGGGGATCCGGGGAGCTGTTTTTT. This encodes CASSSPSGGGSGELFF.

The CDR3 coding sequence is TGTGCCAGCAGCCAAGCCACAGGGGGTCAGCCCCAGCATTTT. Protein sequence: CASSQATGGQPQHF. The chain employs TRBV5-6 and TRBJ1-5; 8 positions match TRBD1. J lost 6 bases, V lost 4 bases, and 6 bases had no gene match. The CDR3 consists of 14 residues. Germline loops: CDR1 SGHDT, CDR2 YYEEEE. The full variable domain, rest sourced from reference TRBV5-6 and TRBJ1-5, is DAGVTQSPTHLIKTRGQQVTLRCSPKSGHDTVSWYQQALGQGPQFIFQYYEEEERQRGNFPDRFSGHQFPNYSSELNVNALLLGDSALYLCASSQATGGQPQHFGDGTRLSIL.

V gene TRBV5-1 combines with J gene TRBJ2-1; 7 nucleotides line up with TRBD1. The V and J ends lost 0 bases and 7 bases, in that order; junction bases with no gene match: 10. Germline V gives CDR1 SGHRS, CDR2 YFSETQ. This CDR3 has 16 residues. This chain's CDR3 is CASSLALRQGRNEQFF. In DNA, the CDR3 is TGCGCCAGCAGCTTGGCCCTACGACAGGGTAGGAATGAGCAGTTCTTC.

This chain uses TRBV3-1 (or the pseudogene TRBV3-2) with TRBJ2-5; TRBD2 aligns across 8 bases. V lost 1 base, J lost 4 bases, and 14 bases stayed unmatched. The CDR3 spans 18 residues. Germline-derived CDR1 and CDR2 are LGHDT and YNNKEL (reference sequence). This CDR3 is CASSQGSGLASKVETQYF. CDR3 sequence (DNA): TGTGCCAGCAGCCAAGGATCTGGACTAGCCTCAAAGGTAGAGACCCAGTACTTC.

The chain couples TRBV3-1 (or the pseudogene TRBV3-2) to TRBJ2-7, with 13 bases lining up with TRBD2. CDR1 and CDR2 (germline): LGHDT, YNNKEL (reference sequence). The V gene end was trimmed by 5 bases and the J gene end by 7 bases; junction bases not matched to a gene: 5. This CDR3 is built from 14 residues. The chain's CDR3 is CASSRLAGGREQYF. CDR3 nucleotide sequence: TGTGCCAGCAGCAGACTAGCGGGGGGTAGGGAGCAGTACTTC.

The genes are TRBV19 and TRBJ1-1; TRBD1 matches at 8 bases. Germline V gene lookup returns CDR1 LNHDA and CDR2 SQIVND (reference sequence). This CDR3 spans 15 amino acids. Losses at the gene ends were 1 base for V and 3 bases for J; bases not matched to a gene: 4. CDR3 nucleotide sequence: TGTGCCAGTAGTATAGTGGGACAGGCGTACACTGAAGCTTTCTTT. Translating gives CASSIVGQAYTEAFF.

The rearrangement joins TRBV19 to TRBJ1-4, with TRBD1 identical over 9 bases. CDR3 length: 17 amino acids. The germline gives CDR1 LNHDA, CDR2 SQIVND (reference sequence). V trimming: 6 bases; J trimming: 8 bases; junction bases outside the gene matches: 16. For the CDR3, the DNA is TGTGCCAGTAGCCCTGGGACAGGGCGGGTCGACCGGGAAAAACTGTTTTTT. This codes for CASSPGTGRVDREKLFF.

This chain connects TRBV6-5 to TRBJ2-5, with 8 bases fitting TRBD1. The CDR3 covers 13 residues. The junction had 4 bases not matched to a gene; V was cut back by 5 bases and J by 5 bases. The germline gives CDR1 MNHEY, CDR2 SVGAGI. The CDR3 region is CASSRTGWETQYF. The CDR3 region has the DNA TGTGCCAGCAGTAGGACAGGGTGGGAGACCCAGTACTTC.

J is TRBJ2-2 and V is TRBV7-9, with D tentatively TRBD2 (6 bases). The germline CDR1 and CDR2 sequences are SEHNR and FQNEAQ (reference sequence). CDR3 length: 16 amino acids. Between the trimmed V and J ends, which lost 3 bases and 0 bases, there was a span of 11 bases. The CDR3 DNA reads TGTGCCAGCAGCTTTTCCCGGGGGACGAACACCGGGGAGCTGTTTTTT. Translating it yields CASSFSRGTNTGELFF.

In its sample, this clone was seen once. Written as DNA, the CDR3 is TGTGCCAGCAGCCAAGAAGGAAGGACAATAGGCTACACCTTC. Its protein is CASSQEGRTIGYTF. The chain links TRBV3-1 (or the pseudogene TRBV3-2) to TRBJ1-2, with a tentative D call TRBD1 (5 bases). V lost 0 bases, J lost 8 bases, and 13 bases lay in between. Germline loops: CDR1 LGHDT, CDR2 YNNKEL (reference sequence). The CDR3 contains 14 residues.

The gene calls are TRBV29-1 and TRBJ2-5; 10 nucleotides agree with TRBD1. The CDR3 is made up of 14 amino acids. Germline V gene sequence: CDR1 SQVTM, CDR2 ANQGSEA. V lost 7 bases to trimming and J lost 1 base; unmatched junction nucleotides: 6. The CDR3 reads CSARTGGPQETQYF. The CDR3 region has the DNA TGCAGCGCCCGGACAGGGGGTCCCCAAGAGACCCAGTACTTC. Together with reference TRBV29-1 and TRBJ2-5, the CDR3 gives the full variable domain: SAVISQKPSRDICQRGTSLTIQCQVDSQVTMMFWYRQQPGQSLTLIATANQGSEATYESGFVIDKFPISRPNLTFSTLTVSNMSPEDSSIYLCSARTGGPQETQYFGPGTRLLVL.

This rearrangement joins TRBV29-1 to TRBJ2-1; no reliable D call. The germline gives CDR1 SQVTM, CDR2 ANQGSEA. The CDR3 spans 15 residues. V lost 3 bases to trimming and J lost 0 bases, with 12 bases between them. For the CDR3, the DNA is TGCAGCGTTGACCCGGCCGGGTCCTCCTACAATGAGCAGTTCTTC. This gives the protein CSVDPAGSSYNEQFF.

For the CDR3, the DNA is TGTGCCAGCAGTTCTATAGACAGGCAGCAAGCTTTCTTT. Translation gives CASSSIDRQQAFF. The gene calls are TRBV27 and TRBJ1-1; tentative D call: TRBD1 (6 bases). The V and J ends lost 4 bases and 9 bases respectively, with 15 bases between them. There are 13 residues in the CDR3. CDR1 is MNHEY, CDR2 SMNVEV, per germline (reference sequence).

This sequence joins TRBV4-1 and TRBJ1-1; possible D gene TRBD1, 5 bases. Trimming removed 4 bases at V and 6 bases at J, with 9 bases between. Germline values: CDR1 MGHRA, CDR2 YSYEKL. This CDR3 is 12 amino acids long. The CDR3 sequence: CASSPWGAEAFF. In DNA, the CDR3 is TGCGCCAGCAGCCCATGGGGGGCTGAAGCTTTCTTT.

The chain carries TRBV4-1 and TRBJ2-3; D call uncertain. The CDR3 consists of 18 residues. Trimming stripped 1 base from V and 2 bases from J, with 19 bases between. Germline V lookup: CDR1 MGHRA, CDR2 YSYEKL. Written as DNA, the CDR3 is TGCGCCAGCAGCCAAGGTGGTGGCGGATCCGCCCTCACAGATACGCAGTATTTT. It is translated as CASSQGGGGSALTDTQYF.

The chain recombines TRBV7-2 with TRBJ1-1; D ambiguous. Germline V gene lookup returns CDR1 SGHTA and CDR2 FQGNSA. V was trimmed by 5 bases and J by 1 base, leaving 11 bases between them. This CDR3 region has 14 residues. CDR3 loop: CASSPRQANTEAFF. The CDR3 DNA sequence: TGTGCCAGCAGCCCCCGGCAGGCGAACACTGAAGCTTTCTTT.

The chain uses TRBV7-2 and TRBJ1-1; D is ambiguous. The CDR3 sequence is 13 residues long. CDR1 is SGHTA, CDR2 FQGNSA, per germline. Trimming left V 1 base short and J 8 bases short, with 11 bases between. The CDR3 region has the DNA TGTGCCAGCAGCTTAGTGAGGAGCGCGGAAGCTTTCTTT. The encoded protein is CASSLVRSAEAFF.